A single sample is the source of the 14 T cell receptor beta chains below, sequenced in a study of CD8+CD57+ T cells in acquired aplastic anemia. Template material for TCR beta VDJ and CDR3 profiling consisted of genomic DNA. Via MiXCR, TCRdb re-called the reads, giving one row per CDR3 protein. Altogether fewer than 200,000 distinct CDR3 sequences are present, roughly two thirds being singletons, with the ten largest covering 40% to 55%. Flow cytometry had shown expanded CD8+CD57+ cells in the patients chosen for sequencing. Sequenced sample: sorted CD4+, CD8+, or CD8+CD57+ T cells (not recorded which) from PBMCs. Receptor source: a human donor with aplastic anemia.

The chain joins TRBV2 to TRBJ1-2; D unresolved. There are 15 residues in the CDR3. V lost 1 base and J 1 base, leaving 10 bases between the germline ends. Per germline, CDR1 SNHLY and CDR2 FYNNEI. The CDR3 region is CASSEGLAFNYGYTF. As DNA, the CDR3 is TGTGCCAGCAGTGAAGGGCTAGCTTTTAACTATGGCTACACCTTC.

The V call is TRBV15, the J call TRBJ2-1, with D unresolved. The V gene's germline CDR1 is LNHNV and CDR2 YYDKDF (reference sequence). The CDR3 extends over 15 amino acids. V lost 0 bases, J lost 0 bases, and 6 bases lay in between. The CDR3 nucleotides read TGTGCCACCAGCAGAGATGGGCTCTCCTACAATGAGCAGTTCTTC. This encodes CATSRDGLSYNEQFF.

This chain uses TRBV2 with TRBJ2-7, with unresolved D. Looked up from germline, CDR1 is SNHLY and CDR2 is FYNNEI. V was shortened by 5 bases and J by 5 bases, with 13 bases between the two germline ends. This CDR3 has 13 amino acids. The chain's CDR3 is CASSYGDLDEQYF. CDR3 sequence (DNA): TGTGCCAGCAGTTATGGAGACTTGGACGAGCAGTACTTC.

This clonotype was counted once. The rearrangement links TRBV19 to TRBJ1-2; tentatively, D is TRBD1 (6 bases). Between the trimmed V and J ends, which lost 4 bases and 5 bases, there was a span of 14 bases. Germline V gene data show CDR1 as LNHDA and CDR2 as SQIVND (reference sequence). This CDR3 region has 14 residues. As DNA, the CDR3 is TGTGCCAGTAGTACCCCGGGGCAGGGGTATGGCTACACCTTC. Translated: CASSTPGQGYGYTF.

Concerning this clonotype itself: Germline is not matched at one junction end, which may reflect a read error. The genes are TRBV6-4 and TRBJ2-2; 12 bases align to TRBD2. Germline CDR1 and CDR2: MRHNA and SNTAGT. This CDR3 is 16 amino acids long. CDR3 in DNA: TGTGCCAGCAGTGGCCTAGCGGGAGGGACCACCGGGGAGCTGTTCTTT. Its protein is CASSGLAGGTTGELFF.

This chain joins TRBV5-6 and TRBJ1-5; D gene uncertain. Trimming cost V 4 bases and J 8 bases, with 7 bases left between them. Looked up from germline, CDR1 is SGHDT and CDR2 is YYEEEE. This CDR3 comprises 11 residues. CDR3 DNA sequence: TGTGCCAGCAGCCTCTTTAAGCCCCAGCATTTT. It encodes CASSLFKPQHF.

The CDR3 protein is CASKSLAGEETQYF. As DNA, the CDR3 is TGTGCCAGCAAGTCACTAGCGGGGGAAGAGACCCAGTACTTC. The gene calls are TRBV7-9 and TRBJ2-5; 11 bases match TRBD2. The CDR3 extends over 14 amino acids. The V and J ends lost 7 bases and 3 bases, in that order; junction bases with no gene match: 4. Germline V gene data show CDR1 as SEHNR and CDR2 as FQNEAQ (reference sequence).

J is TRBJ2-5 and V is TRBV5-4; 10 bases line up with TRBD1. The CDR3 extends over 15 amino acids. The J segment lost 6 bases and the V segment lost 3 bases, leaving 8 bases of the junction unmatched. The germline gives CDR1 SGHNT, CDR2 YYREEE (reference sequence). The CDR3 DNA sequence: TGTGCCAGCAGCTACAGCCGGGACAGGGGAAAGACCCAGTACTTC. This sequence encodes CASSYSRDRGKTQYF. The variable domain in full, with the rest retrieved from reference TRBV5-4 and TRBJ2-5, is ETGVTQSPTHLIKTRGQQVTLRCSSQSGHNTVSWYQQALGQGPQFIFQYYREEENGRGNFPPRFSGLQFPNYSSELNVNALELDDSALYLCASSYSRDRGKTQYFGPGTRLLVL.

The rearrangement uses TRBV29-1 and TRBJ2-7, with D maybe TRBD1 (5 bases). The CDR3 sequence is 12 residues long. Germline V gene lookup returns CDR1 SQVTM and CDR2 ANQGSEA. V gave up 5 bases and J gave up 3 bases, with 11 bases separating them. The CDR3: CSVKIGDYEQYF. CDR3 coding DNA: TGCAGCGTTAAGATAGGGGACTACGAGCAGTACTTC.

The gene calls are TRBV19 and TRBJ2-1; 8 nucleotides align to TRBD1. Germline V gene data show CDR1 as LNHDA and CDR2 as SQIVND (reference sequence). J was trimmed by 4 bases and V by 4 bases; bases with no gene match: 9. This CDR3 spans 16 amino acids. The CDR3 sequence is CASSSRGTGFYNEQFF. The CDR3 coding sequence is TGTGCCAGTAGTAGTAGGGGGACAGGCTTTTACAATGAGCAGTTCTTC.

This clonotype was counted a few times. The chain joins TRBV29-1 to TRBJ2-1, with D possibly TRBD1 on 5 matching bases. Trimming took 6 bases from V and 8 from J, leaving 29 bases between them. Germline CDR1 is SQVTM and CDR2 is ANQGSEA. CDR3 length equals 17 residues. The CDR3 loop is CSVRPDRHSRNRDEQFF. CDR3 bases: TGCAGCGTCCGACCAGACAGACATTCTAGGAATAGGGATGAGCAGTTCTTC.

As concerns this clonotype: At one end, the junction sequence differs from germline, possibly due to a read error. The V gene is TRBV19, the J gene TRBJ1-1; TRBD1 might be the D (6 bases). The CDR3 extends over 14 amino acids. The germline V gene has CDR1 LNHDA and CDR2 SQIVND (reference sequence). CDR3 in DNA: TGTGCCAGTAGTTTAGACAGGTGGAACACTGAAGCTTTCTTT. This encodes CASSLDRWNTEAFF.

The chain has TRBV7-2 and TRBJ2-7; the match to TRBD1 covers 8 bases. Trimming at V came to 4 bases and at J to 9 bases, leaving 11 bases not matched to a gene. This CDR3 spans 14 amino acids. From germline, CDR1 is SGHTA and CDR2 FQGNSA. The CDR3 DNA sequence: TGTGCCAGCAGCTCCGGACAGGGCGGTAGGTGGCAGTACTTC. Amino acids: CASSSGQGGRWQYF. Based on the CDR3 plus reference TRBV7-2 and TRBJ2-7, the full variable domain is GAGVSQSPSNKVTEKGKDVELRCDPISGHTALYWYRQSLGQGLEFLIYFQGNSAPDKSGLPSDRFSAERTGGSVSTLTIQRTQQEDSAVYLCASSSGQGGRWQYFGPGTRLTVT.

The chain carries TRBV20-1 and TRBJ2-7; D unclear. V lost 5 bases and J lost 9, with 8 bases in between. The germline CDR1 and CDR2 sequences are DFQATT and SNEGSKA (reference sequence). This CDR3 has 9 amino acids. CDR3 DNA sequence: TGCAGTGCTTGGGTAGGGCAGTACTTC. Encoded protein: CSAWVGQYF.